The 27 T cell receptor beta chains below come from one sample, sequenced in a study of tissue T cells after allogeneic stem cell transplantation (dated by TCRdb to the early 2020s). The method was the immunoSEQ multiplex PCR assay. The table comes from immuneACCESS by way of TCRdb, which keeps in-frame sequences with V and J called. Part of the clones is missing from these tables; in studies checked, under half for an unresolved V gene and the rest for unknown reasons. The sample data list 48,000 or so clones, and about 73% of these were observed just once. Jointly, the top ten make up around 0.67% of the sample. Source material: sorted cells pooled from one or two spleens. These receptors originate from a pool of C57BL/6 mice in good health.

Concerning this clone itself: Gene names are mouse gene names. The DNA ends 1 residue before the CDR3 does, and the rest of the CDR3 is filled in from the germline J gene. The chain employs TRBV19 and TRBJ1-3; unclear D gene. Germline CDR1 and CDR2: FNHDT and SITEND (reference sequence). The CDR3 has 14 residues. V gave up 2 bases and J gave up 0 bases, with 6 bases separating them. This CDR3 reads CASSIRSSGNTLYF. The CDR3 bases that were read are TGTGCCAGCAGTATCAGGAGTTCTGGAAATACGCTCTAT.

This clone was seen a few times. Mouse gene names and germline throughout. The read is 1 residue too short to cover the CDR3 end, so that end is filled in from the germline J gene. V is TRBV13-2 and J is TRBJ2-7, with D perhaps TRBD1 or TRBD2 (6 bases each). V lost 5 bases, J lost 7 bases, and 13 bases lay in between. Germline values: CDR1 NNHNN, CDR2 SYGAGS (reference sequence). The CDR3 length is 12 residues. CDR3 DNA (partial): TGTGCCAGCGGAGGGGGGTCAGGGGAACAGTAC. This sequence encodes CASGGGSGEQY. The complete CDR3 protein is CASGGGSGEQYF.

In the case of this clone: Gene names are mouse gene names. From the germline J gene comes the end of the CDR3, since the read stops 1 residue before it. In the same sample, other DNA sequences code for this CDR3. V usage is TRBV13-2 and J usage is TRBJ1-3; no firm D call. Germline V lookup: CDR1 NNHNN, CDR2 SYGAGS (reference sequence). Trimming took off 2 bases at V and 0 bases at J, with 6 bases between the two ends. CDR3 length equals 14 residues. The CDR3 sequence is CASGEPDSGNTLYF. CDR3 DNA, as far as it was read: TGTGCCAGCGGTGAACCGGATTCTGGAAATACGCTCTAT.

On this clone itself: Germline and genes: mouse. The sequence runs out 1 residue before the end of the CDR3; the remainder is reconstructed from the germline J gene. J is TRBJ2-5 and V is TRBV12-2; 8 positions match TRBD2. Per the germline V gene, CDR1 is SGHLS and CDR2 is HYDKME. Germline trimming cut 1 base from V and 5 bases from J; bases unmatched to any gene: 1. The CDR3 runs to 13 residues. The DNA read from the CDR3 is TGTGCCAGCTCTCTGGGGGGGCGAGACACCCAGTAC. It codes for CASSLGGRDTQY. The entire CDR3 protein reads CASSLGGRDTQYF.

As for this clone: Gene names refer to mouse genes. This CDR3 reads CASSQEGLGGRFEQYF. CDR3 bases read: TGTGCCAGCAGCCAAGAGGGACTGGGGGGGCGCTTTGAACAGTAC. V and J are TRBV5 and TRBJ2-7, with TRBD2 identical over 14 bases. The CDR3 is cut off 1 residue early in the read; its end comes from the germline J gene. With V trimmed by 0 bases and J by 6 bases, 4 bases remained unmatched. The CDR3 is 16 amino acids. Germline values: CDR1 LGHNA, CDR2 YNLKQL (reference sequence).

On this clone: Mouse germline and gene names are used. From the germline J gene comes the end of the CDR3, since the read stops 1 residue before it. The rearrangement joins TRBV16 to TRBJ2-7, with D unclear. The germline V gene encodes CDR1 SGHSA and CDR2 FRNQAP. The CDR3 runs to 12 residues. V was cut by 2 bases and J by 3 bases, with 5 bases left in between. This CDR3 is CASSLSIYEQYF. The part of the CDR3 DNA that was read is TGTGCAAGCAGCTTAAGCATCTATGAACAGTAC. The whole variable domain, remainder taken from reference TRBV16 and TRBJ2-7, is NAGVIQTPRHKVTGKGQEATLWCEPISGHSAVFWYRQTIVQGLEFLTYFRNQAPIDDSGMPKERFSAQMPNQSHSTLKIQSTQPQDSAVYLCASSLSIYEQYFGPGTRLTVL.

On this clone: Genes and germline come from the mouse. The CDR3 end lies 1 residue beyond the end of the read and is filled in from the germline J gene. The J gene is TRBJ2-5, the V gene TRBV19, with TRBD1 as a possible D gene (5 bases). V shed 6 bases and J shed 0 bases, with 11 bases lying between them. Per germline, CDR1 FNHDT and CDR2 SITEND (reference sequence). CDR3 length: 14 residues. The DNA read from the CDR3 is TGTGCCAGCACCCCGACAGTTAACCAAGACACCCAGTAC. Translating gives CASTPTVNQDTQY. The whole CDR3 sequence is CASTPTVNQDTQYF.

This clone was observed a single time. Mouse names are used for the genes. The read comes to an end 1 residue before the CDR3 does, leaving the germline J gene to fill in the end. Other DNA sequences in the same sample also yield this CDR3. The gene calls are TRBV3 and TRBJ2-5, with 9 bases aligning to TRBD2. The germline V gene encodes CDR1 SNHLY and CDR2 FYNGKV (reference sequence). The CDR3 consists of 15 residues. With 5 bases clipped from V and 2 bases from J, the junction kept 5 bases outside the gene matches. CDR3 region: CASSTGGRSQDTQYF. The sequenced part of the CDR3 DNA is TGTGCCAGCAGCACTGGGGGGAGGAGCCAAGACACCCAGTAC.

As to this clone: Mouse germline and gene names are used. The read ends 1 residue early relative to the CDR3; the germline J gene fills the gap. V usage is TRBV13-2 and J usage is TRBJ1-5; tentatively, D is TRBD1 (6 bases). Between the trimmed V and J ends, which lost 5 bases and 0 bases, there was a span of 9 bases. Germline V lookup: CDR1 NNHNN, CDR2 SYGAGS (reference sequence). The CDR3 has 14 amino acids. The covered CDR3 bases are TGTGCCAGCGGGTGGGACAATAACAACCAGGCTCCGCTT. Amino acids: CASGWDNNNQAPL. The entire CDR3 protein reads CASGWDNNNQAPLF.

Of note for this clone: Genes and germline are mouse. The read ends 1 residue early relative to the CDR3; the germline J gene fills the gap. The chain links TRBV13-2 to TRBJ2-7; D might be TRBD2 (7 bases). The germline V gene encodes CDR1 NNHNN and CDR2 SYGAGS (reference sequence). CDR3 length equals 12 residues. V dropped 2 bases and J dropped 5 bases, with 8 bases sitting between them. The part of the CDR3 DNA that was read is TGTGCCAGCGGTGAAGGGGGGGATGAACAGTAC. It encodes CASGEGGDEQY. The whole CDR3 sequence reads CASGEGGDEQYF.

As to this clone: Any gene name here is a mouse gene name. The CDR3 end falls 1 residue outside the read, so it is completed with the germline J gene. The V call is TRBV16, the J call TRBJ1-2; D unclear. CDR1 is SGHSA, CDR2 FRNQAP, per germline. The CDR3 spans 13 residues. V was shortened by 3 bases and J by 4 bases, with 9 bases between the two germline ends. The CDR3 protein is CASSLAASSDYTF. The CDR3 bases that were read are TGTGCAAGCAGCTTGGCCGCAAGCTCCGACTACACC.

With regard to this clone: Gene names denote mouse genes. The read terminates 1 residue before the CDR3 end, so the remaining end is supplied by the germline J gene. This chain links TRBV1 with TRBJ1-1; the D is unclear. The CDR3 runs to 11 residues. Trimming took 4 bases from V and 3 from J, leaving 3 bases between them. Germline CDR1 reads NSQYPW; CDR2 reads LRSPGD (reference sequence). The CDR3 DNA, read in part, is TGCACCTGCAGTGGGGACACAGAAGTCTTC. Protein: CTCSGDTEVF. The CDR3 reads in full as CTCSGDTEVFF.

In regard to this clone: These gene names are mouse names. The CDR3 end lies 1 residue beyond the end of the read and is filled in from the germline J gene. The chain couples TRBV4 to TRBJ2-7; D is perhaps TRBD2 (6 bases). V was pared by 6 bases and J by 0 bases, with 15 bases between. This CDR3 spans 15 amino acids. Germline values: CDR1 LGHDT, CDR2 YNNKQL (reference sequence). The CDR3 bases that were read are TGTGCCAGCAGTCCCGACTGGAGGAGCTCCTATGAACAGTAC. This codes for CASSPDWRSSYEQY. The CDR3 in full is CASSPDWRSSYEQYF.

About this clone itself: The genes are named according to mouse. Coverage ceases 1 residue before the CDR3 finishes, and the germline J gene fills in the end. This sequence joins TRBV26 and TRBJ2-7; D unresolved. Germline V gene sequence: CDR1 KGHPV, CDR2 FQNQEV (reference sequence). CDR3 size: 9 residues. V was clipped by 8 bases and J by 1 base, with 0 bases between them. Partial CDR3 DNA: TGTGCCAGCTCCTATGAACAGTAC. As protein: CASSYEQY. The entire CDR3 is CASSYEQYF.

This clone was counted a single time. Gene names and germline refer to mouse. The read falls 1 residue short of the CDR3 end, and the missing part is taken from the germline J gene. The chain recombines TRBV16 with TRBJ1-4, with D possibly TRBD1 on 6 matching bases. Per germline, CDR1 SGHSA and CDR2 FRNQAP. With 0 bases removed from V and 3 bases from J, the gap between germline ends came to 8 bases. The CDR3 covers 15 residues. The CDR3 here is CASSLEGGPNERLFF. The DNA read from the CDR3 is TGTGCAAGCAGCTTAGAGGGGGGGCCCAACGAAAGATTATTT.

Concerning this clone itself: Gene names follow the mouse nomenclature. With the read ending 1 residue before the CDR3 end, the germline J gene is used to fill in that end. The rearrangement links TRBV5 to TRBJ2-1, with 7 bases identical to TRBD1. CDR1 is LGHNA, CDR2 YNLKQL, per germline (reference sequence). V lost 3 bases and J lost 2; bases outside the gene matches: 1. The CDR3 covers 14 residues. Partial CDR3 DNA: TGTGCCAGCAGCCACGGACAGGACTATGCTGAGCAGTTC. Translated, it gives CASSHGQDYAEQF. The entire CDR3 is CASSHGQDYAEQFF.

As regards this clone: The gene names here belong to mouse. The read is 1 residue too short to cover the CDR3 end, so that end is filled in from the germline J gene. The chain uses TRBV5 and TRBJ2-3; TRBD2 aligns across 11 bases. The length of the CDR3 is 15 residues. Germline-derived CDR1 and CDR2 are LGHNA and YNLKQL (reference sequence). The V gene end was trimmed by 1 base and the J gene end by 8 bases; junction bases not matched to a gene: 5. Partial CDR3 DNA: TGTGCCAGCAGCCAAGTGGGGACTGGGGGACTAACGCTGTAT. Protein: CASSQVGTGGLTLY. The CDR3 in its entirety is CASSQVGTGGLTLYF.

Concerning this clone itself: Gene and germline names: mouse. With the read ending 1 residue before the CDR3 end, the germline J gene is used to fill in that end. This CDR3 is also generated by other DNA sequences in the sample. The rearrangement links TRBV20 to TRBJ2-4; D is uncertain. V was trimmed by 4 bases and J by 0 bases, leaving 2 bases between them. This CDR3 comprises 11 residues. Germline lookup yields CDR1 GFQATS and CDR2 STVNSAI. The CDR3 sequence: CGATSQNTLYF. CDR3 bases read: TGTGGTGCTACTAGTCAAAACACCTTGTAC.

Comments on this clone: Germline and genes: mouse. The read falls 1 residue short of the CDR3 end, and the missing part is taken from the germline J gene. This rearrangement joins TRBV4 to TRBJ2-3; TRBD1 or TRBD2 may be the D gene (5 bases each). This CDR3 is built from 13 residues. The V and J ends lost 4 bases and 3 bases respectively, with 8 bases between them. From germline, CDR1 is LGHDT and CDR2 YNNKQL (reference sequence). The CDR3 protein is CASSWDRAETLYF. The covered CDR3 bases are TGTGCCAGCAGCTGGGACCGGGCAGAAACGCTGTAT.

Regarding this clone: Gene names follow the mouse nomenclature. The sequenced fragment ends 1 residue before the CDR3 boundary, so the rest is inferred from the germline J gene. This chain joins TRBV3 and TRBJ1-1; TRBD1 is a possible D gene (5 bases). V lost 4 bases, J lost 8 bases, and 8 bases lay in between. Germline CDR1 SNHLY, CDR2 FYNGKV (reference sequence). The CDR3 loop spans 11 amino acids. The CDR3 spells CASSSGLEVFF. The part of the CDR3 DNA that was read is TGTGCCAGCAGCTCGGGACTGGAAGTCTTC. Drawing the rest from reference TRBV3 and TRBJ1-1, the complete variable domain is GPKVLQIPSHQIIDMGQMVTLNCDPVSNHLYFYWYKQILGQQMEFLVNFYNGKVMEKSKLFKDQFSVERPDGSYFTLKIQPTALEDSAVYFCASSSGLEVFFGKGTRLTVV.

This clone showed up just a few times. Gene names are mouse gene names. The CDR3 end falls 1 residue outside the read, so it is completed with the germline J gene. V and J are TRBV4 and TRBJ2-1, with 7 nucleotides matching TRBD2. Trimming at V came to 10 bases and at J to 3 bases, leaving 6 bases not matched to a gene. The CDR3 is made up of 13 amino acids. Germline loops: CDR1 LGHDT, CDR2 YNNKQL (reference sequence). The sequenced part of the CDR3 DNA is TGTGCCACCTCGACTGGGTTCTATGCTGAGCAGTTC. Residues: CATSTGFYAEQF. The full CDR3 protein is CATSTGFYAEQFF.

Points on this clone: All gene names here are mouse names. The CDR3 bases that were read are TGTGCCAGCAGTCGAGATTCTGGAAATACGCTCTAT. Translated: CASSRDSGNTLY. The whole CDR3 region reads CASSRDSGNTLYF. The chain links TRBV26 to TRBJ1-3; D uncertain. The CDR3 end lies 1 residue beyond the end of the read and is filled in from the germline J gene. The CDR3 contains 13 residues. Germline assignment: CDR1 KGHPV and CDR2 FQNQEV (reference sequence). V lost 4 bases and J lost 0, with 4 bases in between.

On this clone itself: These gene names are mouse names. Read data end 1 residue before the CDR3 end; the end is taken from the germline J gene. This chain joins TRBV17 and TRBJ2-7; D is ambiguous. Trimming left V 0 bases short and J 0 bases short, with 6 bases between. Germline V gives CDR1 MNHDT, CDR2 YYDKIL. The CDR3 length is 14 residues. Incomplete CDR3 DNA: TGTGCTAGCAGTAGAGACAGGAGCTCCTATGAACAGTAC. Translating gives CASSRDRSSYEQY. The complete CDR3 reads CASSRDRSSYEQYF.

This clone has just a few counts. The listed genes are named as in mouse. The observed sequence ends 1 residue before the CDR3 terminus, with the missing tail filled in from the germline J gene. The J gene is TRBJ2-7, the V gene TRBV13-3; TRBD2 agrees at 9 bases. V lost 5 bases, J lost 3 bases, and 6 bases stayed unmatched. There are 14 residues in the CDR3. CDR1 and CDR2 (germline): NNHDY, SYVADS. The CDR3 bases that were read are TGTGCCAGCAGCCCCCGGGACTGGGTCTATGAACAGTAC. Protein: CASSPRDWVYEQY. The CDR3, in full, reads CASSPRDWVYEQYF.

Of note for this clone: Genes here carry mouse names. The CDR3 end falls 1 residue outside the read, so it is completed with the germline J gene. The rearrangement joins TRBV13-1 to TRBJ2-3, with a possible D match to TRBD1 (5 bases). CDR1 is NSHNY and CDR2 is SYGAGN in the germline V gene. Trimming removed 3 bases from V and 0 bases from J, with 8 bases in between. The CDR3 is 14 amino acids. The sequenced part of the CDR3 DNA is TGTGCCAGCAGTGGGACAATTAGTGCAGAAACGCTGTAT. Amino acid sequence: CASSGTISAETLY. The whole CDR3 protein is CASSGTISAETLYF.

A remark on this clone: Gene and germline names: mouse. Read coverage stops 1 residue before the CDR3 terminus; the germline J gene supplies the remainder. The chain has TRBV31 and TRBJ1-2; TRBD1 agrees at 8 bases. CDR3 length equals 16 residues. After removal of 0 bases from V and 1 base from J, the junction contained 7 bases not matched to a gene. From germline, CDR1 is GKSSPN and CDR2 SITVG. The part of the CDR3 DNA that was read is TGTGCCTGGAGTCTAGCGCAGGGGGCCCAAAACTCCGACTACACC. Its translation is CAWSLAQGAQNSDYT. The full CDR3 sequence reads CAWSLAQGAQNSDYTF. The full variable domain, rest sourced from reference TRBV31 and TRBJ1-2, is AQTIHQWPVAEIKAVGSPLSLGCTIKGKSSPNLYWYWQATGGTLQQLFYSITVGQVESVVQLNLSASRPKDDQFILSTEKLLLSHSGFYLCAWSLAQGAQNSDYTFGSGTRLLVI.

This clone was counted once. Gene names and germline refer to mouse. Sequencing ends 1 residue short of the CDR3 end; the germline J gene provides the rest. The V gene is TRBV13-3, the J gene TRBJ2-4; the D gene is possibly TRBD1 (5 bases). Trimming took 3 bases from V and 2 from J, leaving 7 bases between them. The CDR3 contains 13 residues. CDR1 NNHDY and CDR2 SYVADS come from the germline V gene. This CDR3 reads CASSGQNQNTLYF. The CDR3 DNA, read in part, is TGTGCCAGCAGTGGACAGAATCAAAACACCTTGTAC.